This TCR beta chain was profiled in a study of cytomegalovirus exposure and HLA in healthy donors. Regarding the study as a whole: With later analysis, a missense DCLRE1C variant became linked to TCR beta V- and J-gene trimming. Based on reports, TCR beta sequences accurately predicted HLA-A and HLA-B alleles for most subjects. Rare TCR sequences dominated, though some public TCRs recurred in many donors. Later work associated 16,951 TCR beta sequences with HLA alleles at 0.05 false discovery rate.

With 60 Vbeta and 13 Jbeta primers, the PCR was carried out. The protocol was immunoSEQ multiplex PCR, while the TCRdb copy is restricted to in-frame clones and leaves out a portion. The sample lists over 150,000 clones, roughly 82% occurring once. With regard to this clone: Its antigen is not identified.

CDR3 length: 13 residues. J lost 3 bases, V lost 4 bases, and 2 bases had no gene match. The germline V gene has CDR1 MNHNS and CDR2 SASEGT. The sample was PBMCs. The TCR comes from a man aged 50-60 years in good health and CMV-seropositive. The V and J genes are TRBV6-1 and TRBJ1-2, with TRBD1 matching over 7 bases. CDR3 in DNA: TGTGCCAGCAGTGGGGGGACAGACTATGGCTACACCTTC. Translating gives CASSGGTDYGYTF.